Presented here are 9 T cell receptor beta chains from one specimen sequenced in a study of blood T cell repertoires in COVID-19. The repertoire was sequenced with immunoSEQ multiplex PCR; TCRdb's copy has only in-frame clones and lacks some. Of roughly 250,000 clones in the sample, approximately 90% were seen once. The material sequenced was PBMCs or T cells enriched from blood (not recorded which). These receptors came from a man aged 50 to 59 who had been exposed to COVID-19.

This sequence joins TRBV10-3 and TRBJ1-6; a weak D match, TRBD1 (6 bases). From germline, CDR1 is ENHRY and CDR2 SYGVKD. The CDR3 runs 16 residues. Deletions cut 6 bases from V and 6 bases from J, with 18 bases between. CDR3 amino acids: CAISDPQGKSNSPLHF. In nucleotides, the CDR3 is TGTGCCATCAGCGATCCACAGGGAAAGTCTAATTCACCCCTCCACTTT.

This chain uses TRBV2 with TRBJ1-5; D ambiguous. Germline CDR1 SNHLY, CDR2 FYNNEI. Between the trimmed V and J ends, which lost 1 base and 2 bases, there was a span of 9 bases. The CDR3 spans 15 residues. Here the CDR3 reads CASSEGQFGNQPQHF. Here the CDR3 DNA reads TGTGCCAGCAGTGAAGGGCAGTTCGGCAATCAGCCCCAGCATTTT.

V and J are TRBV5-1 and TRBJ2-5; D gene ambiguous. CDR1 and CDR2 from the germline V gene are SGHRS and YFSETQ. The CDR3 has 16 residues. The V gene lost 4 bases and the J gene lost 5 bases, with 21 bases spanning the gap. The CDR3 DNA reads TGCGCCAGCAGCGTAAGTTTTCCCCATAACGAGGAGACCCAGTACTTC. Protein: CASSVSFPHNEETQYF.

The chain is built from TRBV5-4 and TRBJ1-1, with 9 bases fitting TRBD1. With 4 bases clipped from V and 0 bases from J, the junction kept 10 bases outside the gene matches. This CDR3 has 17 amino acids. CDR1 SGHNT and CDR2 YYREEE come from the germline V gene (reference sequence). The CDR3 loop reads CASSRPGQGLVNTEAFF. The CDR3 DNA sequence: TGTGCCAGCAGCAGGCCGGGACAGGGTCTTGTGAACACTGAAGCTTTCTTT.

About this clone: This CDR3 is also generated by other DNA sequences in the sample. The chain links TRBV9 to TRBJ2-3; D call uncertain. V lost 1 base to trimming and J lost 1 base, with 10 bases between them. This CDR3 is 15 amino acids long. The germline V gene has CDR1 SGDLS and CDR2 YYNGEE. As DNA, the CDR3 is TGTGCCAGCAGCGTATTGGCCGGAGGCACAGATACGCAGTATTTT. Its protein product is CASSVLAGGTDTQYF.

The genes are TRBV24-1 and TRBJ1-2, with D perhaps matching TRBD1 (5 bases). CDR1 is KGHDR, CDR2 SFDVKD, per germline. CDR3 length equals 14 residues. The ends were cut back, 0 bases at V and 3 bases at J, with 7 bases in the middle. This CDR3 reads CATSDLGRDYGYTF. For the CDR3, the DNA is TGTGCCACCAGTGATTTGGGCAGGGACTATGGCTACACCTTC.

The V call is TRBV28, the J call TRBJ1-3; no reliable D call. V dropped 2 bases and J dropped 3 bases, with 5 bases sitting between them. This CDR3 is 13 amino acids long. The germline gives CDR1 MDHEN, CDR2 SYDVKM. The CDR3 coding sequence is TGTGCCAGCAGTTTAGCGGGTGGAAACACCATATATTTT. This sequence encodes CASSLAGGNTIYF.

This clone was picked up one time. V gene TRBV5-1 combines with J gene TRBJ2-5; no definite D call. The CDR3 has 14 residues. V gave up 0 bases and J gave up 0 bases, with 6 bases separating them. CDR1 and CDR2 (germline): SGHRS, YFSETQ. The CDR3 here is CASSLDPDQETQYF. CDR3 sequence (DNA): TGCGCCAGCAGCTTGGATCCAGACCAAGAGACCCAGTACTTC. Based on the CDR3 plus reference TRBV5-1 and TRBJ2-5, the full variable domain is KAGVTQTPRYLIKTRGQQVTLSCSPISGHRSVSWYQQTPGQGLQFLFEYFSETQRNKGNFPGRFSGRQFSNSRSEMNVSTLELGDSALYLCASSLDPDQETQYFGPGTRLLVL.

The chain couples TRBV5-1 to TRBJ1-1, with 7 bases fitting TRBD1. With 8 bases clipped from V and 1 base from J, the junction kept 5 bases outside the gene matches. In germline, CDR1 is SGHRS, CDR2 YFSETQ. This CDR3 has 13 residues. CDR3 in amino acids: CASNTGANTEAFF. The CDR3 bases are TGCGCCAGTAATACAGGGGCGAACACTGAAGCTTTCTTT.